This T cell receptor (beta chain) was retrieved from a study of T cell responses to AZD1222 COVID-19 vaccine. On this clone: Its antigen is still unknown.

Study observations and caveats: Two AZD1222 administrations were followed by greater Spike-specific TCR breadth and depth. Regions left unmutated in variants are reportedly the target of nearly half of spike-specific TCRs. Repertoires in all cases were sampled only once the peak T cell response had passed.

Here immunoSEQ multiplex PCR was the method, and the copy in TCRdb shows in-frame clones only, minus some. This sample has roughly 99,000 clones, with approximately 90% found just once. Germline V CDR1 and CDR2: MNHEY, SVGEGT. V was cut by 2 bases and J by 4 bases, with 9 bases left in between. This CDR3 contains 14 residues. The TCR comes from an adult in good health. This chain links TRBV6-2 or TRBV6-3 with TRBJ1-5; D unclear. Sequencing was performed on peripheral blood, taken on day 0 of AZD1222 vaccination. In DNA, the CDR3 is TGTGCCAGCAGTTACGGCGGGGTTAATCAGCCCCAGCATTTT. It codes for CASSYGGVNQPQHF.